This note documents a single T cell receptor (beta chain) sequence. Its antigen remains unidentified. Assay: immunoSEQ multiplex PCR; the TCRdb copy retains only in-frame clones and omits some. The sample records about 440,000 clones, 90% being singletons. This CDR3 contains 15 residues. CDR1 is KGHSH and CDR2 is LQKENI in the germline V gene. The V end was cut by 3 bases, the J end by 2 bases, with 13 bases between. Treatment described: some 20 received Ad26.COV2.S at low or high dose, single or two shots; roughly 5 received placebo; per-sample allocation not given. Samples came from day 63 after the first vaccine or placebo injection. Its platform was an Ad26 vector, and its expressed antigen was Wuhan-strain SARS-CoV-2 spike. The data are from a study of Ad26.COV2.S vaccination and SARS-CoV-2 variants. Study as a whole: The vaccine Ad26.COV2.S was put into the muscle once, or twice with 56 days between. General study results and limits: Greater spike-specific TCR breadth was seen in vaccine recipients than in placebo recipients. Breadth, reportedly substantial, characterized the spike-specific CD8+ and CD4+ T cell responses after vaccination.

This rearrangement joins TRBV18 to TRBJ2-5, with D hard to call. The sequence was obtained from a person between 18 and 60 years old who received the Ad26.COV2.S COVID-19 vaccine or a placebo. This sample comprised peripheral blood, obtained in a trial of Ad26.COV2.S vaccine versus placebo. The CDR3 nucleotides are TGTGCCAGCTCACCGTACCTAGAGGTACAAGAGACCCAGTACTTC. Its translation is CASSPYLEVQETQYF.